This T cell receptor (beta chain) is from a study of response to subunit inactivated influenza vaccine. This clonotype was recorded a few times. TCRdb re-called the RT-PCR reads through MiXCR, storing one row per CDR3 protein. The sample holds roughly 500,000 distinct CDR3 sequences, under 30% seen once. Trimming removed 4 bases from V and 4 bases from J, with 16 bases in between. The CDR3 length is 16 residues. Germline loops: CDR1 SGHVS, CDR2 FNYEAQ. These same records also appear under a second study, on T cells expressing NK-cell markers. That paper notes: Researchers built TCR beta cDNA using 5'RACE template switching with UMIs.

Sample: CD4+ T cells sorted from PBMCs, taken approximately 12 days after vaccination. This clonotype originated in a man aged 45-65 years who received an inactivated influenza vaccine. V and J are TRBV7-6 and TRBJ1-4; tentative D call: TRBD1 (6 bases). CDR3 nucleotide sequence: TGTGCCAGCAGCTCAGGGGCTGGTTCCAATAATGAAAAACTGTTTTTT. Its protein is CASSSGAGSNNEKLFF.